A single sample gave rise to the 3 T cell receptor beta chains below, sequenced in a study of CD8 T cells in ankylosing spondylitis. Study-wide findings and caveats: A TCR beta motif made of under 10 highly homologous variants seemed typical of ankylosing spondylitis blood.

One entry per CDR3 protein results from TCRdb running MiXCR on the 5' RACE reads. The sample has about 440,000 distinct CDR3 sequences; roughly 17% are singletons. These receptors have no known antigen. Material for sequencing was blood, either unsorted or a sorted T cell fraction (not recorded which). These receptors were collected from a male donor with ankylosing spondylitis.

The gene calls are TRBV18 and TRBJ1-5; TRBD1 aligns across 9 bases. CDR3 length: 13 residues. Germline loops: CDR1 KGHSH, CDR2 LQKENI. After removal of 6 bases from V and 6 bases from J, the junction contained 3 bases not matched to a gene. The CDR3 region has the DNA TGTGCCAGCTCTGGGACAGGGCTTCAGCCCCAGCATTTT. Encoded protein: CASSGTGLQPQHF.

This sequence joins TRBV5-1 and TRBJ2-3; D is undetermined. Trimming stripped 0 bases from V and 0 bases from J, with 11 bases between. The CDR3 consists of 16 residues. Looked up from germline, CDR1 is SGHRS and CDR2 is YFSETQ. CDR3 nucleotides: TGCGCCAGCAGCTTGGTTGTGGCTGCTAGCACAGATACGCAGTATTTT. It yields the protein CASSLVVAASTDTQYF. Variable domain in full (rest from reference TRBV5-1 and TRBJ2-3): KAGVTQTPRYLIKTRGQQVTLSCSPISGHRSVSWYQQTPGQGLQFLFEYFSETQRNKGNFPGRFSGRQFSNSRSEMNVSTLELGDSALYLCASSLVVAASTDTQYFGPGTRLTVL.

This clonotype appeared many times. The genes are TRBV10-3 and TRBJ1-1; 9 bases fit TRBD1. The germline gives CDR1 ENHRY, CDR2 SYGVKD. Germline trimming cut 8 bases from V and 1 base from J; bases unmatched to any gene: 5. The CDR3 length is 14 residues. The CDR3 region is CAIGTGTRNTEAFF. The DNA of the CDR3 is TGTGCCATCGGGACAGGGACCCGGAACACTGAAGCTTTCTTT.